The clone carrying this TCR beta chain was picked up many times. Its antigen remains unknown. The data stem from a study of human T cells and chemical hapten exposure. Study-level information: Alopecia areata, totalis or universalis affected patients, mainly female. Overall study results and limits: Relative to control repertoires, expanded TCRs gave rise to significantly more large CDR3 similarity clusters.

TCRdb redid the calling of the RACE reads with MiXCR, one entry per CDR3 protein. The sample holds approximately 87,000 distinct CDR3 sequences; approximately 10% are singletons and the top ten take 2.5% to 4%. Regarding time point: patch test 2, 6 weeks after DPC sensitization. Treatment: therapeutic diphenylcyclopropenone sensitization with weekly scalp DPC. The CDR3 sequence is 18 residues long. V lost 5 bases to trimming and J lost 0 bases, with 19 bases between them. The sample in question was whole blood, obtained in connection with sensitization to the hapten diphenylcyclopropenone (DPC). The sequence was collected from a woman in her forties with alopecia areata. Some clones in this sample may be carry-over from other donors' samples. This chain connects TRBV12-3 or TRBV12-4 to TRBJ1-4, with a possible D match to TRBD1 (5 bases). The DNA for the CDR3 is TGTGCCAGCAGTAGCGTTCGGCAGGGATATTCAACTAATGAAAAACTGTTTTTT. Amino acid sequence: CASSSVRQGYSTNEKLFF.